The 15 T cell receptor beta chains in this list originate from one sample, sequenced in a study of shared clonotypes between healthy human individuals. Assay used: immunoSEQ multiplex PCR; TCRdb lists only in-frame clones, some missing. Of about 2.3 million clones in the sample, approximately 93% were seen once. The sequenced sample was naive CD4+ T cells from PBMCs. Documented subset: CD45RA+ positively selected. These receptors all stem from a man between 18 and 29 years old in good health. Some clones in this sample may be carry-over from other donors' samples.

The chain employs TRBV2 and TRBJ2-1, with 7 bases that match TRBD1. The CDR3 is made up of 13 amino acids. Germline CDR1 SNHLY, CDR2 FYNNEI. V gave up 7 bases and J gave up 7 bases; unmatched junction bases: 7. CDR3 loop: CASKRTGGNEQFF. DNA for the CDR3: TGTGCCAGCAAACGGACAGGTGGGAATGAGCAGTTCTTC.

This rearrangement joins TRBV21-1 to TRBJ1-5. TRBV21-1 corresponds to a pseudogene. The CDR3 contains 13 residues. CDR3 in DNA: TGTGCCAGCCCGACTAGGCGCAATCAGCCCCAGCATTTT. It is translated as CASPTRRNQPQHF.

The chain has TRBV4-2 and TRBJ1-2, with D hard to call. CDR1 is LGHNA and CDR2 is YNFKEQ in the germline V gene. The CDR3 contains 15 residues. Trimming left V 0 bases short and J 4 bases short, with 12 bases between. In DNA, the CDR3 is TGTGCCAGCAGCCAAGAAGTTTTACAGCTCTATGGCTACACCTTC. This sequence encodes CASSQEVLQLYGYTF.

This clone was observed once. The V call is TRBV5-4, the J call TRBJ2-2, with 7 positions matching TRBD1. This CDR3 spans 14 amino acids. Germline CDR1 and CDR2: SGHNT and YYREEE (reference sequence). V was clipped by 4 bases and J by 7 bases; unmatched bases: 7. CDR3 sequence: CASSPDRKGGELFF. DNA for the CDR3: TGTGCCAGCAGCCCGGACAGGAAGGGCGGGGAGCTGTTTTTT.

The chain is built from TRBV7-6 and TRBJ2-5; D uncertain. The CDR3 has 13 residues. In germline, CDR1 is SGHVS, CDR2 FNYEAQ. V dropped 5 bases and J dropped 2 bases, with 9 bases sitting between them. The CDR3 DNA reads TGTGCCAGCAGCCCTGGACGGCAAGAGACCCAGTACTTC. Its translation: CASSPGRQETQYF.

This clone was found once. The V and J genes are TRBV7-8 and TRBJ1-5; D remains unclear. Per the germline V gene, CDR1 is SGHVS and CDR2 is FQNEAQ. Deletions cut 5 bases from V and 0 bases from J, with 14 bases between. The CDR3 spans 16 residues. CDR3 protein: CASSPPRWVSNQPQHF. CDR3 coding DNA: TGTGCCAGCAGCCCCCCACGGTGGGTTAGCAATCAGCCCCAGCATTTT.

The J gene is TRBJ2-1, the V gene TRBV15; no reliable D call. Trimming took 3 bases from V and 2 from J, leaving 14 bases between them. Looked up from germline, CDR1 is LNHNV and CDR2 is YYDKDF (reference sequence). The CDR3 runs to 16 residues. The CDR3 protein is CATSSGARLPYNEQFF. CDR3 DNA sequence: TGTGCCACCAGCAGCGGAGCGCGACTTCCCTACAATGAGCAGTTCTTC.

Details on this clone: Other DNA sequences in this specimen translate into the identical CDR3. This chain joins TRBV28 and TRBJ1-2, with unresolved D. Germline V lookup: CDR1 MDHEN, CDR2 SYDVKM. The CDR3 totals 11 residues. V dropped 6 bases and J dropped 3 bases, with 5 bases sitting between them. In DNA, the CDR3 is TGTGCCAGCAGCCCAGACTATGGCTACACCTTC. The encoded protein is CASSPDYGYTF.

In its sample, this clone was seen once. V usage is TRBV18 and J usage is TRBJ1-2; 10 nucleotides align to TRBD1. The CDR3 is made up of 17 amino acids. The V segment lost 3 bases and the J segment 2 bases; nucleotides outside the gene matches: 9. The germline gives CDR1 KGHSH, CDR2 LQKENI. CDR3: CASSPWTGGGENYGYTF. In nucleotides, the CDR3 is TGTGCCAGCTCACCTTGGACAGGGGGGGGCGAAAACTATGGCTACACCTTC.

The chain uses TRBV5-1 and TRBJ2-1; 7 bases are a match to TRBD2. Germline trimming cut 2 bases from V and 5 bases from J; bases unmatched to any gene: 7. Germline V lookup: CDR1 SGHRS, CDR2 YFSETQ. CDR3 size: 15 residues. CDR3 sequence: CASSFTLAVNNEQFF. The DNA of the CDR3 is TGCGCCAGCAGCTTCACGCTAGCGGTAAACAATGAGCAGTTCTTC.

The chain employs TRBV5-4 and TRBJ2-3, with D possibly being TRBD2 (5 bases). The V end lost 2 bases, the J end lost 1 base, and 8 bases lay between the germline ends. CDR3 length equals 14 residues. The germline V gene has CDR1 SGHNT and CDR2 YYREEE (reference sequence). CDR3 nucleotide sequence: TGTGCCAGCAGCTTAGGCGGGCGCACAGATACGCAGTATTTT. This translates into CASSLGGRTDTQYF.

As for this clone: Other DNA sequences in the sample encode the same CDR3. This chain connects TRBV5-1 to TRBJ2-3; D not certain. The length of the CDR3 is 14 residues. CDR1 and CDR2 (germline): SGHRS, YFSETQ. V dropped 0 bases and J dropped 3 bases, with 8 bases sitting between them. This chain's CDR3 is CASSLGTGTDTQYF. The CDR3, as DNA: TGCGCCAGCAGCTTGGGGACCGGGACAGATACGCAGTATTTT.

This chain joins TRBV25-1 and TRBJ2-2, with a possible D match to TRBD2 (6 bases). CDR1 MGHDK and CDR2 SYGVNS come from the germline V gene. This CDR3 has 13 amino acids. Between the trimmed V and J ends, which lost 3 bases and 6 bases, there was a span of 8 bases. In nucleotides, the CDR3 is TGTGCCAGCAGTGAGTGGGGGGCCGGGGAGCTGTTTTTT. Its translation is CASSEWGAGELFF.

This chain joins TRBV5-1 and TRBJ2-3; 7 positions match TRBD1. Germline V gene sequence: CDR1 SGHRS, CDR2 YFSETQ. Germline trimming cut 3 bases from V and 2 bases from J; bases unmatched to any gene: 6. There are 15 residues in the CDR3. CDR3 in DNA: TGCGCCAGCAGCTACACCGGGACAGCCACAGATACGCAGTATTTT. This sequence encodes CASSYTGTATDTQYF. Supplemented by reference TRBV5-1 and TRBJ2-3, the full variable domain reads KAGVTQTPRYLIKTRGQQVTLSCSPISGHRSVSWYQQTPGQGLQFLFEYFSETQRNKGNFPGRFSGRQFSNSRSEMNVSTLELGDSALYLCASSYTGTATDTQYFGPGTRLTVL.

V gene TRBV6-1 combines with J gene TRBJ1-2, with D possibly being TRBD1 (6 bases). In germline, CDR1 is MNHNS, CDR2 SASEGT. V was trimmed by 5 bases and J by 3 bases, leaving 13 bases between them. The CDR3 totals 14 residues. CDR3 in DNA: TGTGCCAGCAGTCCCCGGGGGCCCGACTATGGCTACACCTTC. Residues: CASSPRGPDYGYTF.